The 32 T cell receptor beta chains presented below share a single source sample, sequenced in a study of tissue T cells after allogeneic stem cell transplantation. The repertoire was sequenced with immunoSEQ multiplex PCR; TCRdb's copy has only in-frame clones and lacks some. The sample records around 6,800 clones, around half being singletons. Regarding time point: mouse harvest day 7 after allogeneic transplant. The graft held 10^6 splenic CD5+ T cells and 10^7 T-cell-depleted bone marrow cells. Sequencing was done on a sample of lymph node tissue. The source is a female BALB/c mouse given C57BL/6 T cells with graft-versus-host disease after an allogeneic hematopoietic cell transplant.

This clone was detected a few times. Genes and germline are mouse. Read data end 1 residue before the CDR3 end; the end is taken from the germline J gene. The chain uses TRBV3 and TRBJ2-2, with a weak D call TRBD1 (5 bases). The CDR3 is 13 amino acids. Germline V CDR1 and CDR2: SNHLY, FYNGKV (reference sequence). Trimming shortened V by 6 bases and J by 2 bases, and 7 bases separated the two germline ends. The covered CDR3 bases are TGTGCCAGCAGTCAGGGTAACACCGGGCAGCTCTAC. The encoded protein is CASSQGNTGQLY. The entire CDR3 reads CASSQGNTGQLYF.

Comments on this clone: Mouse names are used for the genes. The read stops 1 residue short of the end of the CDR3; the missing end is completed from the germline J gene. The chain uses TRBV26 and TRBJ1-5; D may be TRBD1 (6 bases). CDR3 length equals 13 residues. The V and J ends lost 6 bases and 1 base respectively, with 7 bases between them. The V gene's germline CDR1 is KGHPV and CDR2 FQNQEV (reference sequence). The sequenced CDR3 bases are TGTGCCAGCAGAGGACAGAACAACCAGGCTCCGCTT. It yields the protein CASRGQNNQAPL. The full CDR3 reads CASRGQNNQAPLF.

In its sample, this clone was seen a few times. Gene names follow the mouse nomenclature. The read ends 1 residue shy of where the CDR3 ends; the end is completed using the germline J gene. The J gene is TRBJ1-2, the V gene TRBV26; 9 positions match TRBD1. J lost 0 bases, V lost 4 bases, and 0 bases had no gene match. CDR1 KGHPV and CDR2 FQNQEV come from the germline V gene (reference sequence). The CDR3 is made up of 14 amino acids. The CDR3 reads CASSRDRANSDYTF. CDR3 bases read: TGTGCCAGCAGTCGGGACAGGGCAAACTCCGACTACACC. The complete variable domain, with remaining parts taken from reference TRBV26 and TRBJ1-2, reads NSKVIQTPRYLVKGQGQKAKMRCIPEKGHPVVFWYQQNKNNEFKFLINFQNQEVLQQIDMTEKRFSAECPSNSPCSLEIQSSEAGDSALYLCASSRDRANSDYTFGSGTRLLVI.

In regard to this clone: Gene names denote mouse genes. The read gets to within 1 residue of the CDR3 end, and the germline J gene fills in the rest. The chain combines TRBV29 with TRBJ2-1; D might be TRBD2 (6 bases). The germline CDR1 and CDR2 sequences are MSHET and SYDVDS. V was shortened by 3 bases and J by 0 bases, with 6 bases between the two germline ends. The CDR3 extends over 14 amino acids. The CDR3 reads CASSLGGNYAEQFF. CDR3 DNA, as far as it was read: TGTGCTAGCAGTTTGGGGGGTAACTATGCTGAGCAGTTC.

Concerning this clone itself: Gene names denote mouse genes. The read ends 1 residue before the CDR3 terminus; that terminus is restored from the germline J gene. The chain is built from TRBV23 and TRBJ1-4; the D call of TRBD1 is as the table states it, not checked on the DNA. Germline assignment: CDR1 KGHTA and CDR2 FQNQQP. The CDR3 runs 13 residues. CDR3 bases read: TGCTCCAGCAGCCCCAGGGAGGGCGAAAGATTATTT. It specifies CSSSPREGERLF. The whole CDR3 protein reads CSSSPREGERLFF.

In the case of this clone: The gene symbols are mouse symbols. The sequenced fragment ends 1 residue before the CDR3 boundary, so the rest is inferred from the germline J gene. This chain joins TRBV3 and TRBJ1-2, with no clear D. Germline V gene sequence: CDR1 SNHLY, CDR2 FYNGKV (reference sequence). The CDR3 runs 14 residues. V was trimmed by 3 bases and J by 2 bases, leaving 10 bases between them. CDR3: CASSFGPGNSDYTF. Incomplete CDR3 DNA: TGTGCCAGCAGCTTCGGCCCGGGGAACTCCGACTACACC.

This clone showed up just a few times. Gene names are the mouse ones. The observed sequence ends 1 residue before the CDR3 terminus, with the missing tail filled in from the germline J gene. The chain recombines TRBV13-3 with TRBJ2-7; 10 bases agree with TRBD1. V trimming: 3 bases; J trimming: 7 bases; junction bases outside the gene matches: 4. There are 13 residues in the CDR3. Germline V lookup: CDR1 NNHDY, CDR2 SYVADS. This CDR3 reads CASSGGQGKEQYF. The covered CDR3 bases are TGTGCCAGCAGTGGGGGACAGGGGAAGGAACAGTAC.

For this clone: Gene and germline names: mouse. The read ends 1 residue before the CDR3 terminus; that terminus is restored from the germline J gene. The chain carries TRBV3 and TRBJ1-4; maybe TRBD1 (5 bases). Germline V gene data show CDR1 as SNHLY and CDR2 as FYNGKV (reference sequence). V lost 1 base, J lost 8 bases, and 11 bases lay in between. This CDR3 contains 14 residues. CDR3 loop: CASSLGRGVERLFF. The DNA read from the CDR3 is TGTGCCAGCAGCTTAGGGCGAGGGGTGGAAAGATTATTT. The full variable domain, with the rest looked up from reference TRBV3 and TRBJ1-4, is GPKVLQIPSHQIIDMGQMVTLNCDPVSNHLYFYWYKQILGQQMEFLVNFYNGKVMEKSKLFKDQFSVERPDGSYFTLKIQPTALEDSAVYFCASSLGRGVERLFFGHGTKLSVL.

About this clone itself: Gene names and germline refer to mouse. The read terminates 1 residue ahead of where the CDR3 ends, so the germline J gene completes it. V is TRBV19 and J is TRBJ1-3, with unresolved D. V lost 0 bases and J lost 0, with 7 bases in between. Looked up from germline, CDR1 is FNHDT and CDR2 is SITEND (reference sequence). This CDR3 region has 15 residues. This CDR3 is CASSIGTHSGNTLYF. Incomplete CDR3 DNA: TGTGCCAGCAGTATAGGAACACATTCTGGAAATACGCTCTAT. The full variable domain, in which reference TRBV19 and TRBJ1-3 provide the parts outside the CDR3, is GGIITQTPKFLIGQEGQKLTLKCQQNFNHDTMYWYRQDSGKGLRLIYYSITENDLQKGDLSEGYDASREKKSSFSLTVTSAQKNEMAVFLCASSIGTHSGNTLYFGEGSRLIVV.

A few counts support this clone. The genes and germline here are from mouse. The read halts 1 residue ahead of the CDR3 end, with the missing end drawn from the germline J gene. The chain has TRBV15 and TRBJ2-7; TRBD1 matches at 8 bases. The CDR3 spans 12 residues. Germline loops: CDR1 SGHND, CDR2 FRSKSL. The V gene end was trimmed by 6 bases and the J gene end by 7 bases; junction bases not matched to a gene: 5. The CDR3 bases that were read are TGTGCCAGCAGGCAGGGGGCAGGGGAACAGTAC. Residues: CASRQGAGEQY. The full CDR3 protein is CASRQGAGEQYF.

Relative to its sample, this clone is medium-sized. Mouse gene names and germline throughout. The read ends 1 residue before the CDR3 terminus; that terminus is restored from the germline J gene. The gene calls are TRBV29 and TRBJ2-5, with D perhaps TRBD1 (5 bases). V was cut by 6 bases and J by 6 bases, with 7 bases left in between. The CDR3 contains 11 residues. Germline V gene sequence: CDR1 MSHET, CDR2 SYDVDS. Partial CDR3 DNA: TGTGCTAGCAGCTACAGGGACACCCAGTAC. Protein sequence: CASSYRDTQY. The CDR3 reads in full as CASSYRDTQYF.

This clone came up once. The gene names given are mouse names. The read comes to an end 1 residue before the CDR3 does, leaving the germline J gene to fill in the end. The chain carries TRBV12-2 and TRBJ2-1; D gene ambiguous. V was cut by 2 bases and J by 0 bases, with 7 bases left in between. Germline V CDR1 and CDR2: SGHLS, HYDKME. The CDR3 extends over 14 amino acids. CDR3 bases read: TGTGCCAGCTCTCCACAGTATAACTATGCTGAGCAGTTC. It translates to CASSPQYNYAEQF. The CDR3 in its entirety is CASSPQYNYAEQFF.

As concerns this clone: Gene names refer to mouse genes. The CDR3 end is not reached by the read, which stops 1 residue before it; the germline J gene fills it in. The rearrangement joins TRBV16 to TRBJ2-3; 7 bases match TRBD1. Germline V gene data show CDR1 as SGHSA and CDR2 as FRNQAP. V shed 2 bases and J 2 bases; nucleotides not matched to a gene: 1. The CDR3 contains 14 residues. The DNA read from the CDR3 is TGTGCAAGCAGCTTAACAGGGGATGCAGAAACGCTGTAT. It codes for CASSLTGDAETLY. The full CDR3 reads CASSLTGDAETLYF.

The sample holds a few counts of this clone. Genes and germline come from the mouse. The read falls 1 residue short of the CDR3 end, and the missing part is taken from the germline J gene. The chain combines TRBV20 with TRBJ2-7; TRBD2 matches at 8 bases. The junction had 2 bases not matched to a gene; V was cut back by 4 bases and J by 0 bases. Germline CDR1 is GFQATS and CDR2 is STVNSAI. The CDR3 loop spans 13 amino acids. The CDR3 sequence: CGAKTGDSYEQYF. The CDR3 DNA, read in part, is TGTGGTGCTAAGACTGGGGACTCCTATGAACAGTAC.

Details on this clone: Here the gene names and germline are mouse. The read is 1 residue too short to cover the CDR3 end, so that end is filled in from the germline J gene. The chain uses TRBV1 and TRBJ1-4, with D perhaps matching TRBD1 (6 bases). This CDR3 spans 14 amino acids. Trimming stripped 0 bases from V and 7 bases from J, with 9 bases between. The germline CDR1 and CDR2 sequences are NSQYPW and LRSPGD (reference sequence). The CDR3: CTCSADQGSERLFF. Partial CDR3 DNA: TGCACCTGCAGTGCAGACCAGGGGAGCGAAAGATTATTT.

This clone was counted a few times. Gene names denote mouse genes. CDR3 sequence: CASSLRDRGYEQYF. The sequenced part of the CDR3 DNA is TGTGCCAGCAGTCTGAGGGACAGGGGATATGAACAGTAC. V gene TRBV26 combines with J gene TRBJ2-7, with 10 bases matching TRBD1. Read sequence stops 1 residue before the CDR3 end, and the germline J gene provides the missing end. The CDR3 covers 14 residues. From germline, CDR1 is KGHPV and CDR2 FQNQEV (reference sequence). J lost 4 bases, V lost 2 bases, and 2 bases had no gene match. Looking up the rest from reference TRBV26 and TRBJ2-7 gives the full variable domain: NSKVIQTPRYLVKGQGQKAKMRCIPEKGHPVVFWYQQNKNNEFKFLINFQNQEVLQQIDMTEKRFSAECPSNSPCSLEIQSSEAGDSALYLCASSLRDRGYEQYFGPGTRLTVL.

Comment on this clone: Gene names refer to mouse genes. The read comes to an end 1 residue before the CDR3 does, leaving the germline J gene to fill in the end. The V and J genes are TRBV16 and TRBJ2-4; D may be TRBD2 (7 bases). V dropped 2 bases and J dropped 5 bases, with 8 bases sitting between them. There are 13 residues in the CDR3. The V gene's germline CDR1 is SGHSA and CDR2 FRNQAP. CDR3 amino acids: CASSLRGGNTLYF. The part of the CDR3 DNA that was read is TGTGCAAGCAGCTTAAGGGGGGGAAACACCTTGTAC.

Worth noting for this clone: Gene names follow the mouse nomenclature. The read terminates 1 residue ahead of where the CDR3 ends, so the germline J gene completes it. The J gene is TRBJ1-3, the V gene TRBV26; tentatively, D is TRBD1 (5 bases). Germline CDR1 and CDR2: KGHPV and FQNQEV (reference sequence). Trimming took off 2 bases at V and 0 bases at J, with 5 bases between the two ends. The CDR3 runs to 14 residues. CDR3: CASSLGGSGNTLYF. Partial CDR3 DNA: TGTGCCAGCAGTCTGGGGGGTTCTGGAAATACGCTCTAT.

The sample holds a few counts of this clone. Genes and germline are mouse. The CDR3 end is not reached by the read, which stops 1 residue before it; the germline J gene fills it in. V usage is TRBV31 and J usage is TRBJ1-4; 9 bases align to TRBD1. The CDR3 is 15 residues long. CDR1 and CDR2 from the germline V gene are GKSSPN and SITVG. The ends lost 1 base at V and 3 bases at J; junction bases unmatched: 3. CDR3 sequence: CAWSPGTGTNERLFF. The sequenced CDR3 bases are TGTGCCTGGAGTCCAGGGACAGGGACCAACGAAAGATTATTT.

This clone was recorded once. Gene names are mouse gene names. The sequenced fragment ends 1 residue before the CDR3 boundary, so the rest is inferred from the germline J gene. The J gene is TRBJ2-5, the V gene TRBV26, with 7 positions matching TRBD1. The V gene's germline CDR1 is KGHPV and CDR2 FQNQEV (reference sequence). The length of the CDR3 is 14 residues. V dropped 3 bases and J dropped 0; count of bases not matched to a gene: 0. CDR3 loop: CASSLQGNQDTQYF. The sequenced CDR3 bases are TGTGCCAGCAGTCTACAGGGGAACCAAGACACCCAGTAC.

This clone was observed a few times. Gene names and germline match the mouse. The read ends 1 residue before the CDR3 terminus; that terminus is restored from the germline J gene. This chain links TRBV26 with TRBJ1-4; 9 nucleotides agree with TRBD1. V shed 5 bases and J 7 bases; nucleotides not matched to a gene: 5. Germline assignment: CDR1 KGHPV and CDR2 FQNQEV (reference sequence). The CDR3 has 14 residues. The covered CDR3 bases are TGTGCCAGCAGTTGGGGACAGGGAGTCGAAAGATTATTT. It encodes CASSWGQGVERLF. The complete CDR3 sequence is CASSWGQGVERLFF.

To note about this clone: The gene names here belong to mouse. The sequence runs out 1 residue before the end of the CDR3; the remainder is reconstructed from the germline J gene. The chain employs TRBV5 and TRBJ2-4; D is undetermined. Germline CDR1 is LGHNA and CDR2 is YNLKQL (reference sequence). The CDR3 covers 14 residues. Trimming removed 0 bases from V and 0 bases from J, with 4 bases in between. The covered CDR3 bases are TGTGCCAGCAGCCAAGATTTCAGTCAAAACACCTTGTAC. This codes for CASSQDFSQNTLY. From start to end, the CDR3 is CASSQDFSQNTLYF.

Remarks on this clone: Gene names denote mouse genes. Sequencing ends 1 residue short of the CDR3 end; the germline J gene provides the rest. The rearrangement uses TRBV16 and TRBJ2-2; D is undetermined. There are 14 residues in the CDR3. Germline CDR1 and CDR2: SGHSA and FRNQAP. The V gene lost 0 bases and the J gene lost 0 bases, with 2 bases spanning the gap. The DNA read from the CDR3 is TGTGCAAGCAGCTTAGAAGCAAACACCGGGCAGCTCTAC. It codes for CASSLEANTGQLY. The complete CDR3 sequence is CASSLEANTGQLYF.

Note on this clone: Gene names and germline match the mouse. The sequence runs out 1 residue before the end of the CDR3; the remainder is reconstructed from the germline J gene. The V gene is TRBV26, the J gene TRBJ2-4, with TRBD2 matching 7 bases. The CDR3 loop spans 14 amino acids. Trimming at V came to 6 bases and at J to 1 base, leaving 4 bases not matched to a gene. The germline V gene encodes CDR1 KGHPV and CDR2 FQNQEV (reference sequence). The sequenced part of the CDR3 DNA is TGTGCCAGCAGCCGGACTGGAGGTCAAAACACCTTGTAC. Protein: CASSRTGGQNTLY. The full CDR3 sequence reads CASSRTGGQNTLYF.

This clone counts as medium-sized. Mouse names are used for the genes. The observed sequence ends 1 residue before the CDR3 terminus, with the missing tail filled in from the germline J gene. J is TRBJ2-7 and V is TRBV13-1; 10 nucleotides align to TRBD2. Germline trimming cut 4 bases from V and 3 bases from J; bases unmatched to any gene: 4. CDR3 length equals 14 residues. Germline CDR1 and CDR2: NSHNY and SYGAGN. The CDR3 DNA, read in part, is TGTGCCAGCAGTCCCGGGACTGGGGTCTATGAACAGTAC. This gives the protein CASSPGTGVYEQY. The whole CDR3 sequence is CASSPGTGVYEQYF.

A note on this clone: Genes and germline come from the mouse. The read terminates 1 residue ahead of where the CDR3 ends, so the germline J gene completes it. The rearrangement links TRBV17 to TRBJ1-1, with TRBD1 matching 9 bases. The CDR3 consists of 13 residues. Germline CDR1 and CDR2: MNHDT and YYDKIL. V shed 3 bases, J shed 6 bases, and the junction held 2 bases outside the gene matches. The covered CDR3 bases are TGTGCTAGCAGTAGGGACAGGGGAGCAGAAGTCTTC. Translating it yields CASSRDRGAEVF. The CDR3 in full is CASSRDRGAEVFF.

Details on this clone: Gene names follow the mouse nomenclature. The CDR3 is cut off 1 residue early in the read; its end comes from the germline J gene. This chain connects TRBV4 to TRBJ2-3; 8 nucleotides line up with TRBD2. Germline CDR1 is LGHDT and CDR2 is YNNKQL (reference sequence). The ends lost 6 bases at V and 0 bases at J; junction bases unmatched: 5. The CDR3 spans 15 residues. Incomplete CDR3 DNA: TGTGCCAGCAGTCGACTGGGGACTAGTGCAGAAACGCTGTAT. This codes for CASSRLGTSAETLY. The whole CDR3 sequence reads CASSRLGTSAETLYF. The whole variable domain, remainder taken from reference TRBV4 and TRBJ2-3, is ETAVFQTPNYHVTQVGNEVSFNCKQTLGHDTMYWYKQDSKKLLKIMFSYNNKQLIVNETVPRRFSPQSSDKAHLNLRIKSVEPEDSAVYLCASSRLGTSAETLYFGSGTRLTVL.

On this clone: Genes and germline come from the mouse. The CDR3 end is not reached by the read, which stops 1 residue before it; the germline J gene fills it in. Other DNA sequences in the sample encode the same CDR3. J is TRBJ2-4 and V is TRBV26; D is unclear. The CDR3 length is 13 residues. V lost 2 bases and J lost 0, with 3 bases in between. CDR1 is KGHPV, CDR2 FQNQEV, per germline (reference sequence). Incomplete CDR3 DNA: TGTGCCAGCAGTCTGAATAGTCAAAACACCTTGTAC. Protein product: CASSLNSQNTLY. From start to end, the CDR3 is CASSLNSQNTLYF.

This clone was observed a few times. Any gene name here is a mouse gene name. The read gets to within 1 residue of the CDR3 end, and the germline J gene fills in the rest. The V gene is TRBV19, the J gene TRBJ2-7; 10 bases agree with TRBD2. The CDR3 has 14 residues. Looked up from germline, CDR1 is FNHDT and CDR2 is SITEND (reference sequence). J gave up 3 bases and V 3 bases, and 3 bases lay outside the gene matches. The sequenced CDR3 bases are TGTGCCAGCAGTAAGACTGGGGGGCGCTATGAACAGTAC. The encoded protein is CASSKTGGRYEQY. The entire CDR3 sequence reads CASSKTGGRYEQYF.

Remarks on this clone: Germline and genes: mouse. The sequenced fragment ends 1 residue before the CDR3 boundary, so the rest is inferred from the germline J gene. Other DNA sequences in the sample encode the same CDR3. The chain combines TRBV16 with TRBJ2-7; D gene ambiguous. V was trimmed by 2 bases and J by 4 bases, leaving 12 bases between them. Germline V gives CDR1 SGHSA, CDR2 FRNQAP. The CDR3 extends over 14 amino acids. The part of the CDR3 DNA that was read is TGTGCAAGCAGCTTATATGGAGGGCAGTATGAACAGTAC. Translating it yields CASSLYGGQYEQY. The complete CDR3 sequence is CASSLYGGQYEQYF.

This clone was seen only once. Germline and genes here are mouse. The read halts 1 residue ahead of the CDR3 end, with the missing end drawn from the germline J gene. V is TRBV26 and J is TRBJ1-1; TRBD1 aligns across 7 bases. The J segment lost 5 bases and the V segment lost 6 bases, leaving 3 bases of the junction unmatched. The CDR3 runs 12 residues. Germline V gene lookup returns CDR1 KGHPV and CDR2 FQNQEV (reference sequence). The CDR3 loop is CASSPGQTEVFF. Incomplete CDR3 DNA: TGTGCCAGCAGCCCGGGACAGACAGAAGTCTTC.

On this clone: Gene names follow the mouse nomenclature. Here the CDR3 reads CASSVRQNLQNTLYF. Partial CDR3 DNA: TGTGCCAGCAGCGTCCGACAGAATCTTCAAAACACCTTGTAC. The chain combines TRBV4 with TRBJ2-4, with D maybe TRBD1 (5 bases). The read ends 1 residue early relative to the CDR3; the germline J gene fills the gap. CDR1 is LGHDT and CDR2 is YNNKQL in the germline V gene (reference sequence). This CDR3 region has 15 residues. The ends were cut back, 5 bases at V and 2 bases at J, with 14 bases in the middle.